This TCR beta chain was sequenced in a study of T cell changes during pregnancy in multiple sclerosis. Trimming removed 2 bases from V and 4 bases from J; junction bases left unmatched: 3. The CDR3 contains 15 residues. The germline V gene has CDR1 ENHRY and CDR2 SYGVKD. Data came from immunoSEQ multiplex PCR; TCRdb stores just in-frame clones and leaves some out. The repertoire includes approximately 70,000 clones, 75% to 95% of them detected once, and about 2% sits in the top ten. Sequenced here: peripheral blood, sampled in the first trimester of pregnancy. The TCR comes from a female donor with multiple sclerosis, enrolled in a pregnancy study. The rearrangement uses TRBV10-3 and TRBJ1-1; the match to TRBD1 covers 11 bases. Written as DNA, the CDR3 is TGTGCCATCAGTGAGCCCGGGACAGGGGGCACTGAAGCTTTCTTT. Translation: CAISEPGTGGTEAFF.